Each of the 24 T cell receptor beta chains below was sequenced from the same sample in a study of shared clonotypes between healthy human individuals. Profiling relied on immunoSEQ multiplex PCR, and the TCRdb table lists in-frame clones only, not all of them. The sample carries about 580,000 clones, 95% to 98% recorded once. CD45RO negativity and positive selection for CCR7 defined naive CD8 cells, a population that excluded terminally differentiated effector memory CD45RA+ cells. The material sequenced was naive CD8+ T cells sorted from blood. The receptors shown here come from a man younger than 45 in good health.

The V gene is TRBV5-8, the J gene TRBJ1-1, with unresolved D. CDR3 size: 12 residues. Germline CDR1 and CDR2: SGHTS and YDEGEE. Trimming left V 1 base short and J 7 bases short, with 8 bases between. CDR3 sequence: CASSLIPLEAFF. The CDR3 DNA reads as TGTGCCAGCAGCTTGATTCCCCTTGAAGCTTTCTTT. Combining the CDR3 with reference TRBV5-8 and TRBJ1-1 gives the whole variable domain EAGVTQSPTHLIKTRGQQATLRCSPISGHTSVYWYQQALGLGLQFLLWYDEGEERNRGNFPPRFSGRQFPNYSSELNVNALELEDSALYLCASSLIPLEAFFGQGTRLTVV.

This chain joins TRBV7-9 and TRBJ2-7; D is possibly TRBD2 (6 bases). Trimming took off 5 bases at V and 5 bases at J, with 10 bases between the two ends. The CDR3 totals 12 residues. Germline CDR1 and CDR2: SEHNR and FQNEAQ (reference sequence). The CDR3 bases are TGTGCCAGCAGCCCGGGAGTACACGAGCAGTACTTC. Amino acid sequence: CASSPGVHEQYF.

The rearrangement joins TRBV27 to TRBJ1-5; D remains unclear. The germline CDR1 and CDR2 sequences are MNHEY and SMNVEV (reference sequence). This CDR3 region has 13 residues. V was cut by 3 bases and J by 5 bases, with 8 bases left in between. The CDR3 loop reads CASSLGNHQPQHF. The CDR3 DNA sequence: TGTGCCAGCAGTTTGGGCAATCATCAGCCCCAGCATTTT.

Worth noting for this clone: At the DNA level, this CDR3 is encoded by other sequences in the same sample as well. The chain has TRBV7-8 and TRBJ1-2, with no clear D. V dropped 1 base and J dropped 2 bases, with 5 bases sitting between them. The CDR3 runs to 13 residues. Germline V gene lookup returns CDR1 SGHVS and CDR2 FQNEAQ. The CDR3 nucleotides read TGTGCCAGCAGCTTAGGAGGGAACTATGGCTACACCTTC. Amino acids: CASSLGGNYGYTF.

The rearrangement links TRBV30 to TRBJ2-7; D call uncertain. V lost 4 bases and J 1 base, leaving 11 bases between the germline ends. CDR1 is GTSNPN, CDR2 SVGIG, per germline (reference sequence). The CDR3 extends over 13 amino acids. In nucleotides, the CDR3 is TGTGCCTGGACCAACATCCTTTCCTACGAGCAGTACTTC. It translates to CAWTNILSYEQYF. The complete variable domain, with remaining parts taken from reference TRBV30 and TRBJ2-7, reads SQTIHQWPATLVQPVGSPLSLECTVEGTSNPNLYWYRQAAGRGLQLLFYSVGIGQISSEVPQNLSASRPQDRQFILSSKKLLLSDSGFYLCAWTNILSYEQYFGPGTRLTVT.

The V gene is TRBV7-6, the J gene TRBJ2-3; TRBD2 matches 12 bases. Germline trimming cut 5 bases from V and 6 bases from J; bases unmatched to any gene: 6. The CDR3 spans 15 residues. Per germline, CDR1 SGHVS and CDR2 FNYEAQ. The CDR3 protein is CASSTTSGSSDTQYF. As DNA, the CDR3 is TGTGCCAGCAGCACGACTAGCGGGAGTTCGGATACGCAGTATTTT.

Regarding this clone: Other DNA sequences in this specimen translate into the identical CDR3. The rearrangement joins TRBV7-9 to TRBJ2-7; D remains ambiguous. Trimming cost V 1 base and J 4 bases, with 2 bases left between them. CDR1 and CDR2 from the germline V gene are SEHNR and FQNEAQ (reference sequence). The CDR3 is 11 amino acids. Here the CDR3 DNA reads TGTGCCAGCAGCTTAGATTACGAGCAGTACTTC. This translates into CASSLDYEQYF.

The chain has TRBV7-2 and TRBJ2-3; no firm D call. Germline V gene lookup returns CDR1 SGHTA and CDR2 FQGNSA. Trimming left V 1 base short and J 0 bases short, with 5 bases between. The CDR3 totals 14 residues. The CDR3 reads CASSLEASTDTQYF. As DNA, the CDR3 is TGTGCCAGCAGCTTAGAGGCTAGCACAGATACGCAGTATTTT.

The chain's CDR3 is CASSSRRDLQDEQFF. The CDR3 DNA is TGTGCCAGCAGCTCGAGGCGGGACCTCCAGGATGAGCAGTTCTTC. The gene calls are TRBV7-8 and TRBJ2-1, with D maybe TRBD2 (6 bases). The CDR3 extends over 15 amino acids. The germline V gene encodes CDR1 SGHVS and CDR2 FQNEAQ. Trimming pared 4 bases from V and 8 bases from J, leaving 18 bases between.

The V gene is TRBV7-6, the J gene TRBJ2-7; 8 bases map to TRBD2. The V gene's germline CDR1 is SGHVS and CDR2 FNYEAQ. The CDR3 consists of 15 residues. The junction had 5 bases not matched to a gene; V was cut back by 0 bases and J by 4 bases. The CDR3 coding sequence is TGTGCCAGCAGCTTAGCTGGACTAGCAGGATACGAGCAGTACTTC. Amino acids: CASSLAGLAGYEQYF.

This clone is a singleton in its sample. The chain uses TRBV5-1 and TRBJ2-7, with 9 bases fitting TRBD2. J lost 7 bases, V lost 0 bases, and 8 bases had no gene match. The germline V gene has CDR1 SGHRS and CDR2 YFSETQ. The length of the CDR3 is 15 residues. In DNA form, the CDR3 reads TGCGCCAGCAGCTTGGAGGGTAGCGGGAGAATTGAGCAGTACTTC. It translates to CASSLEGSGRIEQYF.

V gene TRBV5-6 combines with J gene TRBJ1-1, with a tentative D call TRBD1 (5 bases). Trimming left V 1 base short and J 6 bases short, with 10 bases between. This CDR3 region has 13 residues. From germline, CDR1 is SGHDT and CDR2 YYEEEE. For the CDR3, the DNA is TGTGCCAGCAGCTTGCTCCAAGGGGCTGAAGCTTTCTTT. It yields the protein CASSLLQGAEAFF.

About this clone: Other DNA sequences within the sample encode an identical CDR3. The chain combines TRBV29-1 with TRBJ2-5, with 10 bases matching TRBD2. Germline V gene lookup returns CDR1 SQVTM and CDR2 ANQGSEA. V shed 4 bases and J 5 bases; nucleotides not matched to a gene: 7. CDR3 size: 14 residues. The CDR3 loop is CSVVLAGGGETQYF. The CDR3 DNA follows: TGCAGCGTTGTTTTAGCGGGAGGTGGGGAGACCCAGTACTTC.

CDR3 in amino acids: CATSRDFGTTNTGELFF. The DNA of the CDR3 is TGTGCCACCAGCAGAGATTTCGGGACTACGAACACCGGGGAGCTGTTTTTT. The chain uses TRBV15 and TRBJ2-2; 7 positions agree with TRBD2. The CDR3 spans 17 residues. Germline lookup yields CDR1 LNHNV and CDR2 YYDKDF (reference sequence). The V gene end was trimmed by 0 bases and the J gene end by 0 bases; junction bases not matched to a gene: 4.

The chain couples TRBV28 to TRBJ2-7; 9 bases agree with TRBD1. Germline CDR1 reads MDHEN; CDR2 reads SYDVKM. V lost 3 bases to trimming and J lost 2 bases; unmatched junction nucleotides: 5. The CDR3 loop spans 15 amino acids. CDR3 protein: CASSFLDRGTYEQYF. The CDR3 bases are TGTGCCAGCAGTTTCTTGGACAGGGGAACCTACGAGCAGTACTTC. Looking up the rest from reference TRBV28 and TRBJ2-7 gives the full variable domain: DVKVTQSSRYLVKRTGEKVFLECVQDMDHENMFWYRQDPGLGLRLIYFSYDVKMKEKGDIPEGYSVSREKKERFSLILESASTNQTSMYLCASSFLDRGTYEQYFGPGTRLTVT.

CDR3 region: CASTSPVLPNTGELFF. The DNA of the CDR3 is TGTGCCAGCACCTCACCAGTACTACCCAACACCGGGGAGCTGTTTTTT. The chain carries TRBV11-2 and TRBJ2-2, with D unresolved. The CDR3 runs 16 residues. Germline V gene data show CDR1 as SGHAT and CDR2 as FQNNGV. V gave up 7 bases and J gave up 2 bases, with 17 bases separating them.

The CDR3, as DNA: TGTGCCAGCAGTTTGTCGGCTAGCGGCTACGAGCAGTACTTC. Translation gives CASSLSASGYEQYF. The chain has TRBV27 and TRBJ2-7, with 7 bases identical to TRBD2. This CDR3 comprises 14 residues. Germline loops: CDR1 MNHEY, CDR2 SMNVEV (reference sequence). J was trimmed by 3 bases and V by 3 bases; bases with no gene match: 5.

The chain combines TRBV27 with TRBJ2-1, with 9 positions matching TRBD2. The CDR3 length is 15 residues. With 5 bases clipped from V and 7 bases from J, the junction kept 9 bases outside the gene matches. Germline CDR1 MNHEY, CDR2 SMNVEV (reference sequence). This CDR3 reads CASSPHQREENEQFF. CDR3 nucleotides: TGTGCCAGCAGTCCCCACCAGCGGGAGGAAAATGAGCAGTTCTTC.

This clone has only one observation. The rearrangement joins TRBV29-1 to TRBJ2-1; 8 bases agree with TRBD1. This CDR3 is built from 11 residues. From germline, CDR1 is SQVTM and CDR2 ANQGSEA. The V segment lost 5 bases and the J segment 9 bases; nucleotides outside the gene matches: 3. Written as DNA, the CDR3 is TGCAGCGTTACCACAGGGGGTGAGCAGTTCTTC. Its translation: CSVTTGGEQFF.

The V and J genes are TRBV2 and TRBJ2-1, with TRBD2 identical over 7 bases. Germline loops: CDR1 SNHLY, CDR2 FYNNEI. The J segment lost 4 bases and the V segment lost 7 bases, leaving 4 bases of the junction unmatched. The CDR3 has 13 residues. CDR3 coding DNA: TGTGCCAGCAATCTAGCGGCTTACAATGAGCAGTTCTTC. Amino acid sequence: CASNLAAYNEQFF.

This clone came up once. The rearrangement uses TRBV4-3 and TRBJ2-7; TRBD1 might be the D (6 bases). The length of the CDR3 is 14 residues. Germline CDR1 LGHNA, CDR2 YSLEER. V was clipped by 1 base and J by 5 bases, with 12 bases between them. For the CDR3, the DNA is TGCGCCAGCAGCCAAGTCCTCAGGGGAGACGAGCAGTACTTC. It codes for CASSQVLRGDEQYF.

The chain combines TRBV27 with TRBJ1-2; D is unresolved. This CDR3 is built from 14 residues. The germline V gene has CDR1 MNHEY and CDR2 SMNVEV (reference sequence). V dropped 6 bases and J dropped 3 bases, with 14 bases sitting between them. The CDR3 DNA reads TGTGCCAGCAGCCCTAACGTCGGGGACTATGGCTACACCTTC. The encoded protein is CASSPNVGDYGYTF.

CDR3 in DNA: TGTGCCAGCAGCTCCGAAACCGGGACAGGAAGACCCAATGAGCAGTTCTTC. Translated: CASSSETGTGRPNEQFF. This chain uses TRBV11-3 with TRBJ2-1; 8 bases align to TRBD1. Germline values: CDR1 SGHNT, CDR2 YENEEA. CDR3 length equals 17 residues. The V gene end was trimmed by 4 bases and the J gene end by 6 bases; junction bases not matched to a gene: 14.

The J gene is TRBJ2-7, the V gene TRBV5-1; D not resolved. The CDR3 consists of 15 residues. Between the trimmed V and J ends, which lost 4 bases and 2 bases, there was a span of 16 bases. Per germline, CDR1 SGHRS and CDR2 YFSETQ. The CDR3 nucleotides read TGCGCCAGCAGCCCGCGAGGTAGGGTCACCTACGAGCAGTACTTC. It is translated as CASSPRGRVTYEQYF.